The rows below give T cell receptor beta chains drawn from one sample of a study of T-cell memory formation after mild COVID-19. From the 5' RACE reads, TCRdb called clonotypes with MiXCR, one entry per CDR3 protein. The sample shows around 300,000 distinct CDR3 sequences, approximately 8% of them seen only once. Specimen: PBMCs or a T cell subset sorted from them (not recorded which). Every receptor here comes from a man between 18 and 35 years old who had mild COVID-19 (a few samples of this study predate the infection). Cell type and time point are not known. Each CDR3 is given with its conserved first and last residue. The order of the fields is J gene, V gene, clone size, D gene, CDR3 protein, CDR3 DNA. A D gene is named only where the DNA matches it firmly. Clone size is given for some rows only: seen once, a few or many times, or a class if the clone is expanded.

TRBJ1-1 | TRBV18 | NA | NA | CASSPGETTEAFF | TGTGCCAGCTCACCAGGGGAAACAACTGAAGCTTTCTTT
TRBJ2-2 | TRBV5-1 | few | NA | CASGSVGELFF | TGCGCCAGCGGGTCAGTCGGGGAGCTGTTTTTT
TRBJ1-2 | TRBV7-6 | NA | TRBD1 | CASSPNGQGYGYTF | TGTGCCAGCAGCCCGAACGGACAGGGCTATGGCTACACCTTC
TRBJ2-3 | TRBV6-5 | NA | TRBD2 | CASSSGTSGRHTDTQYF | TGTGCCAGCAGTTCCGGGACTAGCGGGAGGCACACAGATACGCAGTATTTT
TRBJ2-5 | TRBV10-3 | few | NA | CAISEPGRVAKRTQYF | TGTGCCATCAGTGAACCCGGCAGGGTCGCAAAGCGGACCCAGTACTTC
TRBJ2-5 | TRBV6-2/TRBV6-3 | NA | TRBD2 | CASSYGRGSGAETQYF | TGTGCCAGCAGTTACGGGCGGGGTAGCGGGGCAGAGACCCAGTACTTC
TRBJ2-1 | TRBV7-9 | few | NA | CASSQLDSSSYNEQFF | TGTGCCAGCAGCCAACTGGACTCGAGCTCCTACAATGAGCAGTTCTTC
TRBJ1-5 | TRBV7-9 | NA | NA | CASSLVVGTGRYSNQPQHF | TGTGCCAGCAGCTTAGTGGTAGGAACAGGAAGATATAGCAATCAGCCCCAGCATTTT
TRBJ1-5 | TRBV5-6 | NA | NA | CASSIQDQPQHF | TGTGCCAGCAGCATACAGGATCAGCCCCAGCATTTT
TRBJ2-1 | TRBV18 | few | NA | CASSEDRDSGEQFF | TGTGCCAGCTCAGAAGACAGGGACTCTGGGGAGCAGTTCTTC
TRBJ1-1 | TRBV4-2 | few | NA | CASSQDTGGATEAFF | TGTGCCAGCAGCCAAGATACCGGGGGGGCCACTGAAGCTTTCTTT
TRBJ2-1 | TRBV20-1 | many | TRBD2 | CSAIGGGAYNEQFF | TGCAGTGCTATTGGCGGGGGGGCCTACAATGAGCAGTTCTTC
TRBJ1-2 | TRBV7-2 | NA | NA | CASSLENMLGYTF | TGTGCCAGCAGCTTAGAGAATATGCTCGGCTACACCTTC
TRBJ2-7 | TRBV4-1 | few | NA | CASSQEPRATYEQYF | TGCGCCAGCAGCCAAGAGCCCAGAGCAACTTACGAGCAGTACTTC
TRBJ2-2 | TRBV10-3 | NA | NA | CAINGQRNTGELFF | TGTGCCATCAATGGACAGCGCAACACCGGGGAGCTGTTTTTT
TRBJ2-1 | TRBV20-1 | NA | NA | CSASEGRDEQFF | TGCAGTGCTAGTGAAGGTAGGGATGAGCAGTTCTTC
TRBJ2-1 | TRBV7-2 | NA | NA | CASSFGGNNEQFF | TGTGCCAGCAGCTTTGGGGGGAACAATGAGCAGTTCTTC
TRBJ2-4 | TRBV12-3/TRBV12-4 | many | NA | CASTQQGRGSYAIQYF | TGTGCCAGCACTCAACAGGGGAGGGGGAGTTATGCCATTCAGTACTTC
TRBJ1-6 | TRBV27 | few | NA | CASGMRSSPLHF | TGTGCCAGCGGCATGAGGAGTTCACCCCTCCACTTT
TRBJ1-1 | TRBV7-2 | NA | TRBD1 | CASSLSYRGDTEAFF | TGTGCCAGCAGCTTATCTTACAGGGGGGACACTGAAGCTTTCTTT
TRBJ1-1 | TRBV30 | NA | NA | CAWSVSPGVNTEAFF | TGTGCCTGGAGTGTATCGCCAGGCGTGAACACTGAAGCTTTCTTT
TRBJ2-2 | TRBV5-1 | once | NA | CASSSRLGRGTGELFF | TGCGCCAGCAGCTCCCGACTAGGTCGGGGCACCGGGGAGCTGTTTTTT
TRBJ2-4 | TRBV4-2 | few | NA | CASSPSVGQGNIQYF | TGTGCCAGCAGCCCGTCCGTGGGGCAGGGAAACATTCAGTACTTC
TRBJ1-4 | TRBV25-1 | few | TRBD1 | CASSEPGTGANEKLFF | TGTGCCAGCAGTGAACCCGGGACAGGGGCTAATGAAAAACTGTTTTTT
TRBJ1-4 | TRBV9 | few | TRBD1 | CASSGQGLTNEKLFF | TGTGCCAGCAGCGGACAGGGGTTGACTAATGAAAAACTGTTTTTT
TRBJ1-4 | TRBV6-5 | NA | NA | CASSYSFWVNGPNEKLFF | TGTGCCAGCAGTTACTCTTTTTGGGTGAACGGCCCCAATGAAAAACTGTTTTTT
TRBJ2-7 | TRBV12-3/TRBV12-4 | NA | NA | CASSTRTASSYEQYF | TGTGCCAGCAGTACCCGGACAGCATCCTCCTACGAGCAGTACTTC
TRBJ1-1 | TRBV24-1 | many | NA | CATSAESGAEAFF | TGTGCCACCAGTGCGGAATCGGGCGCTGAAGCTTTCTTT
TRBJ1-4 | TRBV6-2/TRBV6-3 | NA | TRBD1 | CASSYTTTTGNEKLFF | TGTGCCAGCAGTTACACGACCACGACAGGGAATGAAAAACTGTTTTTT
TRBJ1-4 | TRBV12-3/TRBV12-4 | few | NA | CASSLGPLSGLSEKLFF | TGTGCCAGCAGTTTAGGCCCATTGTCAGGATTGTCTGAAAAACTGTTTTTT
TRBJ1-2 | TRBV12-3/TRBV12-4 | few | NA | CASSLDLANYGYTF | TGTGCCAGCAGTTTAGATTTGGCTAACTATGGCTACACCTTC
TRBJ2-6 | TRBV4-1 | many | NA | CASSQDFNSGANVLTF | TGCGCCAGCAGCCAAGATTTTAACTCTGGGGCCAACGTCCTGACTTTC
TRBJ2-2 | TRBV2 | many | NA | CASTSLNTGELFF | TGTGCCAGCACAAGCCTAAACACCGGGGAGCTGTTTTTT
TRBJ2-1 | TRBV7-7 | many | NA | CASSLDRVTEQFF | TGTGCCAGCAGCTTAGACAGGGTTACTGAGCAGTTCTTC
TRBJ2-3 | TRBV19 | few | NA | CASNWGWTDTQYF | TGTGCCAGTAATTGGGGTTGGACAGATACGCAGTATTTT
TRBJ2-7 | TRBV28 | many | NA | CAAWRDGSYEQYF | TGTGCCGCTTGGAGGGACGGCTCCTACGAGCAGTACTTC
TRBJ2-5 | TRBV14 | NA | NA | CASSQVSGRPHRGQETQYF | TGTGCCAGCAGCCAAGTTTCAGGGAGACCACATAGGGGCCAAGAGACCCAGTACTTC
TRBJ1-2 | TRBV9 | few | TRBD1 | CASSVEVSTGTERYGYTF | TGTGCCAGCAGCGTAGAAGTCAGTACCGGGACAGAAAGGTATGGCTACACCTTC
TRBJ1-1 | TRBV19 | few | NA | CASSIRWGTEAFF | TGTGCCAGTAGTATTAGGTGGGGCACTGAAGCTTTCTTT
TRBJ2-5 | TRBV5-4 | few | NA | CASSSDSARETQYF | TGTGCCAGCAGCTCAGACTCGGCGAGGGAGACCCAGTACTTC
TRBJ2-1 | TRBV5-1 | NA | TRBD2 | CASSPSAGGAQFF | TGCGCCAGCAGCCCCTCAGCGGGGGGGGCGCAGTTCTTC
TRBJ2-2 | TRBV5-1 | many | NA | CASSFGNLGHGELFF | TGCGCCAGCAGCTTTGGCAACCTAGGGCACGGGGAGCTGTTTTTT
TRBJ1-4 | TRBV7-9 | NA | NA | CASSLARGRLNEKLFF | TGTGCCAGCAGCTTAGCTAGGGGACGGCTTAATGAAAAACTGTTTTTT
TRBJ2-7 | TRBV4-1 | NA | TRBD2 | CASSLAGTSGGGGEQYF | TGCGCCAGCAGCCTCGCCGGGACTAGCGGGGGGGGAGGTGAGCAGTACTTC
TRBJ1-5 | TRBV5-6 | many | TRBD1 | CASSPPGGTGRVQPQHF | TGTGCCAGCAGCCCTCCCGGCGGGACAGGCCGAGTTCAGCCCCAGCATTTT
TRBJ2-7 | TRBV24-1 | few | NA | CATREDNPYEQYF | TGTGCCACCAGGGAGGACAACCCCTACGAGCAGTACTTC
TRBJ2-5 | TRBV20-1 | few | NA | CSADRGSETQYF | TGCAGTGCTGATCGGGGGTCAGAGACCCAGTACTTC
TRBJ2-3 | TRBV7-9 | many | NA | CASSRPSTDTQYF | TGTGCCAGCAGCCGGCCCAGCACAGATACGCAGTATTTT
TRBJ2-7 | TRBV5-1 | many | NA | CASSRGGTYEQYF | TGCGCCAGCAGCAGAGGAGGAACCTACGAGCAGTACTTC
TRBJ2-4 | TRBV7-9 | NA | TRBD2 | CASSFSGENIQYF | TGTGCCAGCAGCTTTAGCGGGGAAAACATTCAGTACTTC
TRBJ2-3 | TRBV7-2 | NA | TRBD2 | CASSLRAGSTDTQYF | TGTGCCAGCAGCTTGAGAGCGGGGAGCACAGATACGCAGTATTTT
TRBJ1-4 | TRBV3-1 | few | NA | CASSPGRGPVGKLFF | TGTGCCAGCAGCCCAGGTCGGGGGCCGGTAGGAAAACTGTTTTTT
TRBJ2-7 | TRBV3-1 | few | NA | CASSQDWGDLPPYEQYF | TGTGCCAGCAGCCAAGATTGGGGGGACCTTCCCCCCTACGAGCAGTACTTC
TRBJ1-2 | TRBV20-1 | NA | NA | CIEGQRANYGYTF | TGCATAGAAGGACAGAGAGCTAACTATGGCTACACCTTC
TRBJ2-3 | TRBV6-4 | NA | NA | CASSPRPGTDTQYF | TGTGCCAGCAGTCCCCGACCAGGCACAGATACGCAGTATTTT
TRBJ2-4 | TRBV7-8 | few | TRBD2 | CASSSRTSGGPGAKNIQYF | TGTGCCAGCAGCTCACGGACTAGCGGGGGCCCAGGGGCCAAAAACATTCAGTACTTC
TRBJ2-3 | TRBV4-2 | NA | TRBD2 | CASSQGGLAGEDTQYF | TGTGCCAGCAGCCAAGGCGGTCTAGCGGGGGAAGATACGCAGTATTTT
TRBJ2-3 | TRBV20-1 | few | NA | CSASGADTQYF | TGCAGTGCTAGCGGCGCAGATACGCAGTATTTT
TRBJ2-3 | TRBV27 | NA | TRBD1 | CASSRRQGLSDTQYF | TGTGCCAGCAGTCGCCGACAGGGGCTTTCAGATACGCAGTATTTT